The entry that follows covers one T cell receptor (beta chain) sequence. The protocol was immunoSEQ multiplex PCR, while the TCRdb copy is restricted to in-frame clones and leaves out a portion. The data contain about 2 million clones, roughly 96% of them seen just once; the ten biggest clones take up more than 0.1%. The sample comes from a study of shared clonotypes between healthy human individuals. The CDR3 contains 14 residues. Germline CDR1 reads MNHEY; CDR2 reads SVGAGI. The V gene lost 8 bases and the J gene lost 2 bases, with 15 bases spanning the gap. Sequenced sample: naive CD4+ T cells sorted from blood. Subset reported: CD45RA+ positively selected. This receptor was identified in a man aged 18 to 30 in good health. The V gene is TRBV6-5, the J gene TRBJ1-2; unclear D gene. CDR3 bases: TGTGCCAGCGCCCGAGTGGGATACAACTATGGCTACACCTTC. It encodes CASARVGYNYGYTF.